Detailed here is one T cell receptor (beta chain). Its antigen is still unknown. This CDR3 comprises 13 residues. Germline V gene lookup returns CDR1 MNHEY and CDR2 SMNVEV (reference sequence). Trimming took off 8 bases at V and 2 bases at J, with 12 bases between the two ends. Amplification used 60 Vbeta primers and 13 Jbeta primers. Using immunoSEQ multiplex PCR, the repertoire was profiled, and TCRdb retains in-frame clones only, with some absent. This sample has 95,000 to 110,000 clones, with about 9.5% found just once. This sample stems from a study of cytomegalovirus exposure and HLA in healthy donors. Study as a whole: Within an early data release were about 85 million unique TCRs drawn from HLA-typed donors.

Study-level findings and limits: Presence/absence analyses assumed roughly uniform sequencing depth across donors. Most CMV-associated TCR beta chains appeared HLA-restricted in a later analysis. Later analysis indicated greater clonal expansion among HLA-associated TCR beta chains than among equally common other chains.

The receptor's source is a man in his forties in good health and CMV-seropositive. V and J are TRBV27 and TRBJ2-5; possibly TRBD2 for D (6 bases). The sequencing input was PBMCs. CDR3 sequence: CASGLMEQETQYF. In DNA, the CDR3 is TGTGCCAGCGGACTAATGGAGCAAGAGACCCAGTACTTC.